Shown below are 2 T cell receptor beta chains from a single sample sequenced in a study of blood T cell repertoires in COVID-19. The protocol was immunoSEQ multiplex PCR, while the TCRdb copy is restricted to in-frame clones and leaves out a portion. Here the sample spans about 170,000 clones, approximately 86% being singletons. Sample: peripheral blood. All receptors come from a woman of 80 years or more in a cohort sampled during active or convalescent COVID-19.

The genes are TRBV30 and TRBJ1-1, with 7 nucleotides matching TRBD1. The V gene end was trimmed by 5 bases and the J gene end by 5 bases; junction bases not matched to a gene: 5. CDR1 is GTSNPN, CDR2 SVGIG, per germline (reference sequence). CDR3 size: 12 residues. CDR3 amino acids: CAWERQGTEAFF. CDR3 nucleotides: TGTGCCTGGGAAAGACAGGGAACTGAAGCTTTCTTT. The variable domain in full, completed from reference TRBV30 and TRBJ1-1, reads SQTIHQWPATLVQPVGSPLSLECTVEGTSNPNLYWYRQAAGRGLQLLFYSVGIGQISSEVPQNLSASRPQDRQFILSSKKLLLSDSGFYLCAWERQGTEAFFGQGTRLTVV.

This clone was picked up many times. The chain carries TRBV2 and TRBJ2-7; possibly TRBD1 for D (6 bases). The CDR3 contains 15 residues. Trimming pared 1 base from V and 0 bases from J, leaving 10 bases between. Germline V gene sequence: CDR1 SNHLY, CDR2 FYNNEI. The CDR3 spells CASSEGQGRSYEQYF. For the CDR3, the DNA is TGTGCCAGCAGTGAAGGCCAGGGGCGCTCCTACGAGCAGTACTTC.